This T cell receptor beta chain came from a study of T cell responses to AZD1222 COVID-19 vaccine. General study findings and limits: Baseline serostatus was positive in only a handful of AZD1222 recipients. Females made up more of the donors, who were largely white British, and clonal diversity may have come out too low.

V shed 5 bases, J shed 10 bases, and the junction held 9 bases outside the gene matches. The CDR3 totals 15 residues. The germline CDR1 and CDR2 sequences are LNHNV and YYDKDF (reference sequence). In regard to this clone: Its antigen is unidentified.

Repertoires were generated with immunoSEQ multiplex PCR, while TCRdb's copy carries only in-frame clones and drops some. In the table there are 140,000 to 150,000 clones, approximately 93% of which are singletons. The specimen comprised peripheral blood, sampled on day 0 of AZD1222 vaccination. The receptor was isolated from an adult in good health. This chain joins TRBV15 and TRBJ2-1, with 12 bases fitting TRBD2. Written as DNA, the CDR3 is TGTGCCACCAGCGCCCGACTAGCGGGAGATCGAGAGCAGTTCTTC. Protein product: CATSARLAGDREQFF.